This TCR beta chain was observed in a study of blood T cell repertoires in COVID-19. The V and J ends lost 2 bases and 2 bases, in that order; junction bases with no gene match: 9. The CDR3 loop spans 16 amino acids. Germline V gene sequence: CDR1 MDHEN, CDR2 SYDVKM. Original analysis: Reference gene primer amplification yielded estimated nucleated cell counts. Assay used: immunoSEQ multiplex PCR; TCRdb lists only in-frame clones, some missing. V and J calls and clone size are as listed in that table; D and trimming were resolved from the DNA. The data hold under 95,000 clones, with around 87% observed a single time. This clone occurred a few times.

The origin of this receptor is a human donor with acute or convalescent COVID-19. The donor label of this sample is uncertain. The sample was peripheral blood. This sequence joins TRBV28 and TRBJ2-7, with TRBD1 matching 7 bases. CDR3 nucleotide sequence: TGTGCCAGCAGTTTAGGGGTGACAGGGTTGGCCTACGAGCAGTACTTC. Protein: CASSLGVTGLAYEQYF.